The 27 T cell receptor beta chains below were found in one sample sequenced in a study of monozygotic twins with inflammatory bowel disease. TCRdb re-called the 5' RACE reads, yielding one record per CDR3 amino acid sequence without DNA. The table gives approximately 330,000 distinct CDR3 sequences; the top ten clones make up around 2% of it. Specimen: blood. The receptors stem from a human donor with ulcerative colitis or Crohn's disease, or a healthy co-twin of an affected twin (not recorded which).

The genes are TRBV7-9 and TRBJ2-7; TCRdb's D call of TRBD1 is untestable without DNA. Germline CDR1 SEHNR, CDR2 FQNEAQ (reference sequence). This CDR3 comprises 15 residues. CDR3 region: CASSPRGSPTYEQYF.

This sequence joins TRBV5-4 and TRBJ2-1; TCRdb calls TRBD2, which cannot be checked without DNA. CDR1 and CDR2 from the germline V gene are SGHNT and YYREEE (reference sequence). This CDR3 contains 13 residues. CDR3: CASSSPGGHEQFF.

CDR3 residues: CASSLAPGRGLNEQFF. The rearrangement uses TRBV11-3 and TRBJ2-1; the TCRdb D gene call, TRBD1, has no DNA to confirm it. The CDR3 extends over 16 amino acids. In germline, CDR1 is SGHNT, CDR2 YENEEA. Combining the CDR3 with reference TRBV11-3 and TRBJ2-1 gives the whole variable domain EAGVVQSPRYKIIEKKQPVAFWCNPISGHNTLYWYLQNLGQGPELLIRYENEEAVDDSQLPKDRFSAERLKGVDSTLKIQPAELGDSAVYLCASSLAPGRGLNEQFFGPGTRLTVL.

The CDR3 loop is CASSSGPSPRTWNEQFF. This sequence joins TRBV7-2 and TRBJ2-1; the TRBD2 assignment by TCRdb is unverifiable without DNA. Germline-derived CDR1 and CDR2 are SGHTA and FQGNSA. CDR3 size: 17 residues.

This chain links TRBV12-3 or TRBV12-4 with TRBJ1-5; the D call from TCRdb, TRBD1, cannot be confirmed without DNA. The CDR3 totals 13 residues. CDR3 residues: CASSLVGGGPQHF.

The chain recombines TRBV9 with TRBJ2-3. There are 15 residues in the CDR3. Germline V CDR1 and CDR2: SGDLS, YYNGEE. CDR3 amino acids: CASSSDSVSTDTQYF.

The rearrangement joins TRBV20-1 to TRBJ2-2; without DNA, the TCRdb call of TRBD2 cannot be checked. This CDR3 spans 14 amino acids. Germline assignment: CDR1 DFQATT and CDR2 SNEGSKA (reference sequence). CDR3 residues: CSARRGGGTGELFF.

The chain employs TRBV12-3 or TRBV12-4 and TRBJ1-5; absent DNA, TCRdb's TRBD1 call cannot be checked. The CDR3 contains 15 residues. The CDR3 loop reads CASSLSWGANQPQHF.

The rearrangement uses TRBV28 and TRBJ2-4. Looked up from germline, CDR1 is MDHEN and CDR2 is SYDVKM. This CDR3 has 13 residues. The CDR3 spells CASLDLAKNIQYF.

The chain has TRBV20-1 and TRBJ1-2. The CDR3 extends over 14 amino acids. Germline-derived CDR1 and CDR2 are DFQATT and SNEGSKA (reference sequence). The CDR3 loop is CSARRQETLHGYTF.

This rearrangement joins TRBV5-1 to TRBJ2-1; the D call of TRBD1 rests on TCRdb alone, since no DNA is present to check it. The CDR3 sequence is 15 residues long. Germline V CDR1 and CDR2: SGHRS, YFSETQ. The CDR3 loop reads CASSEGQVSYNEQFF.

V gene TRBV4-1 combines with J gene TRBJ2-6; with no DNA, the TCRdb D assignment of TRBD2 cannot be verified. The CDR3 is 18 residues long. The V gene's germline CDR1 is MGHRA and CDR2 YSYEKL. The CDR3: CASSQVGREGLGANVLTF.

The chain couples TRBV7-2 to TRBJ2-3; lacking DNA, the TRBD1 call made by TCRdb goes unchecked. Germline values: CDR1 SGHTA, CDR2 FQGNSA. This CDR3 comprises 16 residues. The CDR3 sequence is CASSLRDRGQTDTQYF.

CDR3 protein: CASSVGTSATDTQYF. The chain recombines TRBV9 with TRBJ2-3; TCRdb's assignment of TRBD2 cannot be checked, as there is no DNA. Germline V gene data show CDR1 as SGDLS and CDR2 as YYNGEE. The CDR3 contains 15 residues.

CDR3 protein: CSAREGSQGVRGSVNIQYF. This sequence joins TRBV20-1 and TRBJ2-4; checking the TCRdb D call of TRBD1 is not possible without DNA. The germline gives CDR1 DFQATT, CDR2 SNEGSKA (reference sequence). The CDR3 has 19 residues.

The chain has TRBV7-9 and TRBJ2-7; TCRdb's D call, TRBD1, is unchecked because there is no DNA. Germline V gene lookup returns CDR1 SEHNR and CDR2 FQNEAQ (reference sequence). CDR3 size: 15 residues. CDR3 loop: CASSFSGVRTYEQYF.

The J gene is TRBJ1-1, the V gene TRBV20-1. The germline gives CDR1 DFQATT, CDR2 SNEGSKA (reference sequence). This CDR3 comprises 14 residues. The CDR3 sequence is CSAREPIGSTEAFF.

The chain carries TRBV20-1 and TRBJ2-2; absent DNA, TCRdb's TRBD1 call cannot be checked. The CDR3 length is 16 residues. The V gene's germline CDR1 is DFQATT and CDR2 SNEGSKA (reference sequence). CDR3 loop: CSARDFRGGGTGELFF.

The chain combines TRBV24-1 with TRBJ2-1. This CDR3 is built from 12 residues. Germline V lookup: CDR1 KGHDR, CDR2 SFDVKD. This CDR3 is CATTSTYNEQFF.

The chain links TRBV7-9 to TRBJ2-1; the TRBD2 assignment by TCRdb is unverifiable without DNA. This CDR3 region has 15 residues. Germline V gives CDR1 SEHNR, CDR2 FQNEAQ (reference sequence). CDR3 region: CASSLREAVYNEQFF.

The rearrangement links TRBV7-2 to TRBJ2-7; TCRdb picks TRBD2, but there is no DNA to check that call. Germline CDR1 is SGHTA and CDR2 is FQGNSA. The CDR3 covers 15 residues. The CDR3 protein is CASSSQPRGYYEQYF.

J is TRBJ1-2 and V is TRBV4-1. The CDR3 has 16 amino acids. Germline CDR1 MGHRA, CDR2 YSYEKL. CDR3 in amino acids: CASSPSGVTTNYGYTF.

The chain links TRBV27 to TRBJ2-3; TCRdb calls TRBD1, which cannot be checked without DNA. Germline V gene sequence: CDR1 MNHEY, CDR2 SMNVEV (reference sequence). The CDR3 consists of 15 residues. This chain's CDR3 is CASSSYGGDTDTQYF.

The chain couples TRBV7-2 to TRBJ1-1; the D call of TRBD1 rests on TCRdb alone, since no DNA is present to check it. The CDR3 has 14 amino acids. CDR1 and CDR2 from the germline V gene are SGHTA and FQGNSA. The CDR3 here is CASSLGRGAGEAFF.

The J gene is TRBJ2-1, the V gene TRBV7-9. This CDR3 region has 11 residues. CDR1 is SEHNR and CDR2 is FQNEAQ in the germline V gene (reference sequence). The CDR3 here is CASSNRDEQFF. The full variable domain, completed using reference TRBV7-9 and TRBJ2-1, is DTGVSQNPRHKITKRGQNVTFRCDPISEHNRLYWYRQTLGQGPEFLTYFQNEAQLEKSRLLSDRFSAERPKGSFSTLEIQRTEQGDSAMYLCASSNRDEQFFGPGTRLTVL.

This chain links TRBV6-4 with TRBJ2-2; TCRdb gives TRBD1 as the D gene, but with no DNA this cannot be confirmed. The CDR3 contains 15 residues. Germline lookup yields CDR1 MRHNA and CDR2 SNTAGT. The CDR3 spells CASSGQGDYTGELFF.

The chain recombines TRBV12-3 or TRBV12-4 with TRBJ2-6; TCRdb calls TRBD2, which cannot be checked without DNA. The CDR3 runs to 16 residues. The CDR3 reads CASGLKGRSGANVLTF.